Described below is a single T cell receptor (beta chain) sequence and its context. Its specificity is not known. It is likely a read error, because the conserved phenylalanine at the end of the CDR3 is missing. This entry comes from a study of T cell repertoires in cytomegalovirus infection. Study in general: Public signatures in TCR beta pointed to CMV infection and matching HLA type. Study results and caveats: Ex vivo responses were dominated by HLA-C-restricted CMV-specific TCR beta clonotypes. Summed frequency of public TCR beta families distinguished CMV carriers with the relevant HLA.

TCRdb independently ran MiXCR on the reads; one entry per CDR3 protein. The sample contains some 680,000 distinct CDR3 sequences, about 40% of which appear only once. The CDR3 runs to 13 residues. The germline CDR1 and CDR2 sequences are SSHAT and FNYEAQ (reference sequence). The chain combines TRBV7-7 with TRBJ2-5; 10 bases line up with TRBD2. Input material: PBMCs. This TCR was sampled from a human donor in good health (CMV status not recorded). Some clones in this sample may be carry-over from other donors' samples. CDR3 region: CASSPSGGETQYL. The CDR3 DNA sequence: TGTGCTAGCAGCCCTAGCGGGGGTGAGACCCAGTACTTA.